Included here is one TCR beta chain sequence, with context. Its antigen is as yet unknown. This specimen comes from a study of radiotherapy plus CTLA-4 blockade in lung cancer. Study results and caveats: Reports identified early blood T cell clone dynamics, with interferon-beta, as the best response predictor. Following radiotherapy plus ipilimumab, tumor-derived TCR clones expanded in the blood.

This CDR3 region has 13 residues. Germline V gene sequence: CDR1 MDHEN, CDR2 SYDVKM. Patients had chemo-refractory metastatic non-small-cell lung cancer and received focal radiation plus CTLA-4 blockade that used ipilimumab. Here immunoSEQ multiplex PCR was the method, and the copy in TCRdb shows in-frame clones only, minus some. The top ten hold over 4% of the sample, which has 110,000 or so clones, approximately 84% seen once. V and J are TRBV28 and TRBJ2-6; 7 positions match TRBD2. The source was peripheral blood, collected from a patient treated with radiotherapy plus ipilimumab. This clonotype originated in a human donor with non-small cell lung cancer who had a partial response to radiotherapy plus ipilimumab. The CDR3 bases are TGTGCTTCGACTAGCCCTGGGGCCAACGTCCTGACTTTC. Amino acid sequence: CASTSPGANVLTF.